Presented here are 21 T cell receptor beta chains from one specimen sequenced in a study of blood T cell repertoires in COVID-19. Profiled with immunoSEQ multiplex PCR; TCRdb holds only in-frame clones, not every one. The table records 9,500 to 10,000 clones, about 81% of them present only once. The specimen sequenced was peripheral blood. The receptors derive from a man aged 55 to 69 with active COVID-19.

The CDR3: CASSLAGQANTEAFF. As DNA, the CDR3 is TGTGCCAGCAGCTTAGCGGGACAGGCGAACACTGAAGCTTTCTTT. The V gene is TRBV7-2, the J gene TRBJ1-1, with 8 bases matching TRBD1. The germline V gene encodes CDR1 SGHTA and CDR2 FQGNSA. The CDR3 runs to 15 residues. The V segment lost 0 bases and the J segment 1 base; nucleotides outside the gene matches: 1. Full variable domain (missing parts from reference TRBV7-2 and TRBJ1-1): GAGVSQSPSNKVTEKGKDVELRCDPISGHTALYWYRQSLGQGLEFLIYFQGNSAPDKSGLPSDRFSAERTGGSVSTLTIQRTQQEDSAVYLCASSLAGQANTEAFFGQGTRLTVV.

V is TRBV18 and J is TRBJ2-7, with 10 nucleotides matching TRBD2. Germline CDR1 is KGHSH and CDR2 is LQKENI. The J segment lost 5 bases and the V segment lost 5 bases, leaving 3 bases of the junction unmatched. The CDR3 is 13 residues long. The CDR3 DNA sequence: TGTGCCAGCTCAGCTGGACTAGCGGACGAGCAGTACTTC. This gives the protein CASSAGLADEQYF.

V is TRBV28 and J is TRBJ1-1; D call uncertain. The V and J ends lost 3 bases and 6 bases respectively, with 8 bases between them. CDR1 is MDHEN and CDR2 is SYDVKM in the germline V gene. This CDR3 spans 12 amino acids. The CDR3 sequence is CASSFLLAEAFF. The CDR3 DNA follows: TGTGCCAGCAGTTTTTTACTTGCTGAAGCTTTCTTT.

This chain uses TRBV10-3 with TRBJ1-1; the match to TRBD1 covers 8 bases. V lost 6 bases, J lost 3 bases, and 6 bases stayed unmatched. Looked up from germline, CDR1 is ENHRY and CDR2 is SYGVKD. The CDR3 runs 14 residues. In DNA, the CDR3 is TGTGCCATCAGATCGACAGGGGAAGACACTGAAGCTTTCTTT. Its protein product is CAIRSTGEDTEAFF.

This clone was picked up a small number of times. The rearrangement links TRBV7-9 to TRBJ2-2; D is undetermined. With 6 bases removed from V and 1 base from J, the gap between germline ends came to 12 bases. Germline assignment: CDR1 SEHNR and CDR2 FQNEAQ (reference sequence). There are 15 residues in the CDR3. The CDR3 is CASRPFAVNTGELFF. The CDR3 DNA is TGTGCCAGCAGACCATTCGCAGTGAACACCGGGGAGCTGTTTTTT. The full variable domain, its missing parts supplied by reference TRBV7-9 and TRBJ2-2, is DTGVSQNPRHKITKRGQNVTFRCDPISEHNRLYWYRQTLGQGPEFLTYFQNEAQLEKSRLLSDRFSAERPKGSFSTLEIQRTEQGDSAMYLCASRPFAVNTGELFFGEGSRLTVL.

The genes are TRBV12-3 or TRBV12-4 and TRBJ2-1, with D possibly being TRBD1 (5 bases). Trimming took off 4 bases at V and 12 bases at J, with 13 bases between the two ends. The CDR3 spans 12 residues. CDR3 in DNA: TGTGCCAGCAGTTATTTGGGTCAGGGGCAGTTCTTC. Protein sequence: CASSYLGQGQFF.

V usage is TRBV11-2 and J usage is TRBJ2-3; D remains ambiguous. CDR3 length: 16 amino acids. Trimming took 5 bases from V and 1 from J, leaving 16 bases between them. Germline V gene lookup returns CDR1 SGHAT and CDR2 FQNNGV. As DNA, the CDR3 is TGTGCCAGCAGCCCAGCGCGATCGAGAGGCACAGATACGCAGTATTTT. Translating it yields CASSPARSRGTDTQYF.

This clone was found once. The chain couples TRBV7-6 to TRBJ1-4; TRBD1 matches 11 bases. The CDR3 is made up of 14 amino acids. Germline V gene sequence: CDR1 SGHVS, CDR2 FNYEAQ. J gave up 7 bases and V 5 bases, and 3 bases lay outside the gene matches. The CDR3 nucleotides are TGTGCCAGCAGCGTTGGGACAGGGGGTGAAAAACTGTTTTTT. It encodes CASSVGTGGEKLFF.

As to this clone: In the same sample, other DNA sequences code for this CDR3. The V call is TRBV5-6, the J call TRBJ2-7, with D possibly being TRBD1 (5 bases). V dropped 2 bases and J dropped 1 base, with 7 bases sitting between them. This CDR3 has 13 residues. CDR1 SGHDT and CDR2 YYEEEE come from the germline V gene. CDR3 amino acids: CASSLGQSYEQYF. For the CDR3, the DNA is TGTGCCAGCAGCTTAGGACAATCCTACGAGCAGTACTTC.

The chain couples TRBV12-3 or TRBV12-4 to TRBJ2-1; TRBD2 is a possible D gene (5 bases). The V end lost 5 bases, the J end lost 4 bases, and 9 bases lay between the germline ends. This CDR3 spans 13 amino acids. CDR3 DNA sequence: TGTGCCAGCAGTACCCGCGGGTACAATGAGCAGTTCTTC. This encodes CASSTRGYNEQFF.

V usage is TRBV28 and J usage is TRBJ2-3; D may be TRBD2 (6 bases). CDR1 and CDR2 from the germline V gene are MDHEN and SYDVKM. The CDR3 is 17 residues long. The V gene lost 5 bases and the J gene lost 0 bases, with 18 bases spanning the gap. The CDR3 DNA sequence: TGTGCCAGCAGTCACCCGGACTACCCAGTTAGCACAGATACGCAGTATTTT. Translation: CASSHPDYPVSTDTQYF.

The gene calls are TRBV15 and TRBJ2-6; unclear D gene. V lost 0 bases and J 1 base, leaving 7 bases between the germline ends. Germline V CDR1 and CDR2: LNHNV, YYDKDF (reference sequence). The CDR3 has 16 amino acids. The CDR3 spells CATSRDGRSGANVLTF. For the CDR3, the DNA is TGTGCCACCAGCAGAGACGGCAGGTCTGGGGCCAACGTCCTGACTTTC.

This chain uses TRBV5-1 with TRBJ1-1, with D possibly being TRBD1 (5 bases). The germline V gene encodes CDR1 SGHRS and CDR2 YFSETQ. The CDR3 sequence is 12 residues long. The V gene lost 0 bases and the J gene lost 7 bases, with 7 bases spanning the gap. The CDR3, as DNA: TGCGCCAGCAGCTTGGCGGGGGGTGAAGCTTTCTTT. Translation: CASSLAGGEAFF.

The CDR3 loop is CASSDRGKGYGYTF. In DNA form, the CDR3 reads TGTGCCAGCAGTGATAGGGGGAAGGGCTATGGCTACACCTTC. V and J are TRBV2 and TRBJ1-2, with D possibly matching TRBD1 (6 bases). Germline CDR1 is SNHLY and CDR2 is FYNNEI. The ends were cut back, 3 bases at V and 4 bases at J, with 12 bases in the middle. This CDR3 is built from 14 residues. The whole variable domain, remainder taken from reference TRBV2 and TRBJ1-2, is EPEVTQTPSHQVTQMGQEVILRCVPISNHLYFYWYRQILGQKVEFLVSFYNNEISEKSEIFDDQFSVERPDGSNFTLKIRSTKLEDSAMYFCASSDRGKGYGYTFGSGTRLTVV.

The chain has TRBV7-2 and TRBJ2-6; no clear D gene. Trimming took 2 bases from V and 0 from J, leaving 5 bases between them. The CDR3 consists of 15 residues. Per the germline V gene, CDR1 is SGHTA and CDR2 is FQGNSA. CDR3: CASSLLVSGANVLTF. CDR3 coding DNA: TGTGCCAGCAGCTTACTAGTCTCTGGGGCCAACGTCCTGACTTTC.

The CDR3 DNA reads as TGTGCCAGCAGGCTCTTAGGACAGGGTAATGAAAAACTGTTTTTT. Its protein product is CASRLLGQGNEKLFF. This chain uses TRBV27 with TRBJ1-4; 8 bases map to TRBD1. V trimming: 6 bases; J trimming: 4 bases; junction bases outside the gene matches: 7. This CDR3 has 15 residues. Germline assignment: CDR1 MNHEY and CDR2 SMNVEV (reference sequence).

This chain uses TRBV11-2 with TRBJ1-3; D is perhaps TRBD1 (6 bases). The V gene lost 0 bases and the J gene lost 4 bases, with 16 bases spanning the gap. CDR1 SGHAT and CDR2 FQNNGV come from the germline V gene. The CDR3 contains 17 residues. In DNA, the CDR3 is TGTGCCAGCAGCTTAGATCCGCCAGGGGCGCGGGGAAACACCATATATTTT. It encodes CASSLDPPGARGNTIYF.

V and J are TRBV4-3 and TRBJ1-1; 7 nucleotides match TRBD1. The CDR3 totals 15 residues. The trim removed 0 bases at V and 5 bases at J, leaving 6 bases unmatched. Germline CDR1 is LGHNA and CDR2 is YSLEER. CDR3: CASSQDKGARTEAFF. In DNA, the CDR3 is TGCGCCAGCAGCCAAGACAAGGGGGCGCGTACTGAAGCTTTCTTT.

This CDR3 reads CASSPTGHNQPQHF. In DNA form, the CDR3 reads TGTGCCAGCAGCCCGACAGGGCACAATCAGCCCCAGCATTTT. The chain employs TRBV9 and TRBJ1-5; 7 nucleotides align to TRBD1. Germline CDR1 SGDLS, CDR2 YYNGEE. CDR3 length: 14 amino acids. V trimming: 4 bases; J trimming: 3 bases; junction bases outside the gene matches: 4. Looking up the rest from reference TRBV9 and TRBJ1-5 gives the full variable domain: DSGVTQTPKHLITATGQRVTLRCSPRSGDLSVYWYQQSLDQGLQFLIQYYNGEERAKGNILERFSAQQFPDLHSELNLSSLELGDSALYFCASSPTGHNQPQHFGDGTRLSIL.

This sequence joins TRBV7-2 and TRBJ2-3; no definite D call. The CDR3 loop spans 14 amino acids. Trimming left V 3 bases short and J 2 bases short, with 9 bases between. Per the germline V gene, CDR1 is SGHTA and CDR2 is FQGNSA. The CDR3 DNA follows: TGTGCCAGCAGCTTTTTAATCCCCACAGATACGCAGTATTTT. Encoded protein: CASSFLIPTDTQYF.

The CDR3 sequence: CASSQGLAGQETQYF. Written as DNA, the CDR3 is TGTGCCAGCAGCCAAGGACTAGCGGGACAAGAGACCCAGTACTTC. J is TRBJ2-5 and V is TRBV7-8, with 12 bases fitting TRBD2. This CDR3 region has 15 residues. The V and J ends lost 5 bases and 2 bases, in that order; junction bases with no gene match: 3. The V gene's germline CDR1 is SGHVS and CDR2 FQNEAQ.